One T cell receptor (beta chain) is described in this entry. This sample is part of a study of OX40 agonist ivuxolimab in advanced cancers. In the study overall: In this cohort, patients received ivuxolimab, an agonistic anti-OX40 (CD134) antibody. Cancers in dose escalation were hepatocellular, melanoma, renal cell and head and neck. Mean age 60 years, range 23 to 79; 82.7% male.

Profiling relied on immunoSEQ multiplex PCR, and the TCRdb table lists in-frame clones only, not all of them. The sample has 90,000 or so clones, approximately 90% seen once; the top ten hold around 1.1%. Blood samples were obtained at baseline, cycle 4 day 1, and cycle 7 day 1. This CDR3 region has 14 residues. Germline V lookup: CDR1 LNHDA, CDR2 SQIVND (reference sequence). V lost 6 bases and J 1 base, leaving 12 bases between the germline ends. This receptor was obtained from an adult with an advanced solid tumor such as melanoma, head and neck, liver or kidney cancer. V is TRBV19 and J is TRBJ1-1; D may be TRBD1 (6 bases). Source: CD4+ or CD8+ T cells sorted from blood, taken in a trial of the OX40 agonist ivuxolimab. DNA for the CDR3: TGTGCCAGTAGCGTACAGGGATCGAACACTGAAGCTTTCTTT. It is translated as CASSVQGSNTEAFF.